This TCR beta chain was profiled in a study of beta chain features in type 1 diabetes. Study-level points and caveats: In every one of the four CD4+ subsets, TCRB CDR3s were moderately but significantly shorter in Type 1 diabetes patients. Since sequencing was performed on cDNA, cells with high TCR expression could be over-represented.

The germline CDR1 and CDR2 sequences are MGHRA and YSYEKL. V lost 1 base to trimming and J lost 3 bases; unmatched junction nucleotides: 9. The CDR3 extends over 17 amino acids. In regard to this clone: Antigen specificity is unknown.

The authors reverse transcribed all of the isolated RNA, so sequencing captured expressed TCRB transcripts. The table came from immunoSEQ multiplex PCR; TCRdb's copy has only in-frame clones and leaves some out. The sample holds some 250,000 clones, approximately 10% seen once. Material for sequencing was naive CD4+ T cells from blood. This chain joins TRBV4-1 and TRBJ2-3; 8 bases fit TRBD2. This clonotype was obtained from a young man with type 1 diabetes. CDR3 protein: CASSQGGAGGLTDTQYF. As DNA, the CDR3 is TGCGCCAGCAGCCAAGGCGGGGCGGGGGGACTAACAGATACGCAGTATTTT.